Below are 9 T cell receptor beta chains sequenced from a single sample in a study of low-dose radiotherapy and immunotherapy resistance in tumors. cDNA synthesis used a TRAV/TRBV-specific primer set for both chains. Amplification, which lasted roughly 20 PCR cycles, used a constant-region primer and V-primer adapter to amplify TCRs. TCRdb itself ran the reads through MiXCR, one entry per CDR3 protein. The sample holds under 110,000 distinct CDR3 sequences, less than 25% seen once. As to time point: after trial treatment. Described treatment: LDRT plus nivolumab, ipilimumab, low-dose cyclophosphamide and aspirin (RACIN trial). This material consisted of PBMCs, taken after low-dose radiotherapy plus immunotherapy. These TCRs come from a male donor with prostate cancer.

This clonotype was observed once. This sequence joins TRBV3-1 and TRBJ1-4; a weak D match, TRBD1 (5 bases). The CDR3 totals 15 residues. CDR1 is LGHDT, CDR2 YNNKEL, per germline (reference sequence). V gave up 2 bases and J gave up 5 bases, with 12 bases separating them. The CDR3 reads CASSQLRGGNEKLFF. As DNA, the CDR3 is TGTGCCAGCAGCCAATTGAGGGGCGGCAATGAAAAACTGTTTTTT.

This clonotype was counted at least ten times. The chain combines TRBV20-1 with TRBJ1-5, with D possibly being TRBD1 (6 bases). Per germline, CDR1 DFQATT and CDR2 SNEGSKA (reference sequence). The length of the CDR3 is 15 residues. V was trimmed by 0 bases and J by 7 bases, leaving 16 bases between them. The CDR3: CSARDLAGDRQPQHF. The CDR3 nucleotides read TGCAGTGCTAGAGATCTGGCAGGGGATCGACAGCCCCAGCATTTT.

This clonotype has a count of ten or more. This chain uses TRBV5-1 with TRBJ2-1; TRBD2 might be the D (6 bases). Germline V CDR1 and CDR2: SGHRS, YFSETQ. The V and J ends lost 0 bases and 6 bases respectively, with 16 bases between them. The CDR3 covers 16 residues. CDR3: CASSLGVRLGINEQFF. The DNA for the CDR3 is TGCGCCAGCAGCTTGGGAGTCAGACTAGGCATCAATGAGCAGTTCTTC.

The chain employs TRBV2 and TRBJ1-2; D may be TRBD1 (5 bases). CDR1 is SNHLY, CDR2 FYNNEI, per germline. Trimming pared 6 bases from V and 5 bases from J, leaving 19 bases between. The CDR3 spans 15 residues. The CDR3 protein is CASRRSMVRDYGYTF. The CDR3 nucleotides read TGTGCCAGCAGGAGGAGTATGGTCAGGGATTATGGCTACACCTTC.

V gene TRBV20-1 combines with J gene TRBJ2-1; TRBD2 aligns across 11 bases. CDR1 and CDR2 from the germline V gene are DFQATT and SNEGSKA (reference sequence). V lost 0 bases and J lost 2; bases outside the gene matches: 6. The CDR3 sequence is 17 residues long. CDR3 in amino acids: CSARDLAGGSTYNEQFF. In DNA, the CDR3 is TGCAGTGCTAGAGATCTAGCGGGGGGCTCTACCTACAATGAGCAGTTCTTC.

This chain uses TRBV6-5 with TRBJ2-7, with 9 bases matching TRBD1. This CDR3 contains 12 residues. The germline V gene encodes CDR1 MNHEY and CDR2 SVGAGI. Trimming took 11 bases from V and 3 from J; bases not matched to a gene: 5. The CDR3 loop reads CAARDRDYEQYF. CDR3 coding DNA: TGTGCCGCCCGGGACAGGGACTACGAGCAGTACTTC.

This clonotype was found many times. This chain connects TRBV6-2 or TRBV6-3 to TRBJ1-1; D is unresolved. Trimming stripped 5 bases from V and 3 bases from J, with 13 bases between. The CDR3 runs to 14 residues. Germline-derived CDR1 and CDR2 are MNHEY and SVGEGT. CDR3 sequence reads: CASSALDTYTEAFF. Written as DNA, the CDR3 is TGTGCCAGCAGTGCCCTTGACACTTACACTGAAGCTTTCTTT.

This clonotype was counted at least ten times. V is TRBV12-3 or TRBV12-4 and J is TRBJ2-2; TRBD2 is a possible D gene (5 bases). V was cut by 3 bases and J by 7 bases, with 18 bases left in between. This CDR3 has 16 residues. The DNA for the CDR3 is TGTGCCAGCAGTTTGACTACCCCGCTGATTAACGGGGAGCTGTTTTTT. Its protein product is CASSLTTPLINGELFF.

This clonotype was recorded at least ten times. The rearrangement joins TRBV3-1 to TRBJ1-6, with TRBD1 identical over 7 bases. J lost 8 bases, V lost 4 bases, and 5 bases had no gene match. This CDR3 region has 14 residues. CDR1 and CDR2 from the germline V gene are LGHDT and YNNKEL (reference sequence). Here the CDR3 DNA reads TGTGCCAGCAGCCGTCCTGACAGGGATTCACCCCTCCACTTT. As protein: CASSRPDRDSPLHF.